Below are 4 T cell receptor beta chains sequenced from a single sample in a study of OX40 agonist ivuxolimab in advanced cancers. Clones were read by immunoSEQ multiplex PCR, and TCRdb kept only the in-frame ones, dropping some. The sample has fewer than 100,000 clones; 85% to 90% are singletons. The sequencing here drew on CD4+ or CD8+ T cells sorted from blood, taken in a trial of the OX40 agonist ivuxolimab. The origin of the receptors is an adult with an advanced solid tumor such as melanoma, head and neck, liver or kidney cancer.

The chain has TRBV6-4 and TRBJ2-1; 11 nucleotides match TRBD1. Per the germline V gene, CDR1 is MRHNA and CDR2 is SNTAGT. Trimming removed 2 bases from V and 6 bases from J; junction bases left unmatched: 0. This CDR3 contains 14 residues. The CDR3 DNA is TGTGCCAGCAGTGACGGGACAGGGGGCAATGAGCAGTTCTTC. Translating gives CASSDGTGGNEQFF.

The chain recombines TRBV2 with TRBJ1-2, with 10 bases fitting TRBD1. From germline, CDR1 is SNHLY and CDR2 FYNNEI. This CDR3 has 15 residues. The J segment lost 4 bases and the V segment lost 7 bases, leaving 9 bases of the junction unmatched. The CDR3 spells CASTRQGAMIYGYTF. CDR3 nucleotide sequence: TGTGCCAGCACTCGACAGGGGGCTATGATCTATGGCTACACCTTC.

This chain links TRBV7-3 with TRBJ2-5, with no clear D. The CDR3 consists of 12 residues. Deletions cut 5 bases from V and 2 bases from J, with 6 bases between. CDR1 and CDR2 (germline): SGHTA, FQGTGA. The CDR3 spells CASSLQQETQYF. CDR3 nucleotide sequence: TGTGCCAGCAGCCTGCAGCAAGAGACCCAGTACTTC.

The chain joins TRBV28 to TRBJ2-1; 9 positions match TRBD2. The CDR3 is made up of 16 amino acids. Per germline, CDR1 MDHEN and CDR2 SYDVKM. V gave up 6 bases and J gave up 9 bases; unmatched junction bases: 15. DNA for the CDR3: TGTGCCAGCAGATCCCTAGGGACTAGCCCTGGTGGTGAGCAGTTCTTC. Amino acids: CASRSLGTSPGGEQFF.